Following are 16 T cell receptor beta chains from one sample sequenced in a study of T-cell reconstitution after alpha-beta-depleted transplantation in children. TCRbeta library construction was performed incorporating unique molecular identifiers. Each CDR3 protein gets one entry after TCRdb re-called the PCR reads with MiXCR. The sample consists of some 550,000 distinct CDR3 sequences, around 18% of them appearing once. The sequencing used PBMCs from the stem cell graft donor, collected from the stem cell graft. The receptors come from a human donor who donated a stem cell graft to a child with acute lymphoblastic leukemia.

The rearrangement joins TRBV27 to TRBJ2-5; maybe TRBD1 (6 bases). Germline assignment: CDR1 MNHEY and CDR2 SMNVEV (reference sequence). Trimming pared 5 bases from V and 3 bases from J, leaving 16 bases between. This CDR3 has 15 amino acids. In nucleotides, the CDR3 is TGTGCCAGCAGTGGACTCCGGGACACCAAAGAGACCCAGTACTTC. It encodes CASSGLRDTKETQYF.

The chain combines TRBV25-1 with TRBJ1-2; possible D gene TRBD1, 6 bases. Looked up from germline, CDR1 is MGHDK and CDR2 is SYGVNS. V was pared by 7 bases and J by 4 bases, with 10 bases between. CDR3 length: 12 amino acids. The CDR3 spells CASTDSRYGYTF. In DNA form, the CDR3 reads TGTGCCAGCACGGACAGCCGCTATGGCTACACCTTC.

This clonotype came up a few times. The rearrangement links TRBV20-1 to TRBJ2-1, with 8 bases that match TRBD1. The ends lost 5 bases at V and 0 bases at J; junction bases unmatched: 3. This CDR3 comprises 14 residues. Germline CDR1 and CDR2: DFQATT and SNEGSKA (reference sequence). Here the CDR3 DNA reads TGCAGTGCTGGCGGACAGGGCTCCTACAATGAGCAGTTCTTC. Its translation is CSAGGQGSYNEQFF.

In its sample, this clonotype was seen a few times. The chain carries TRBV6-5 and TRBJ2-7; no clear D gene. CDR3 length: 15 residues. Between the trimmed V and J ends, which lost 2 bases and 0 bases, there was a span of 11 bases. Germline V CDR1 and CDR2: MNHEY, SVGAGI. CDR3 nucleotide sequence: TGTGCCAGCAGTTACGGCGTTAGGAGCTCCTACGAGCAGTACTTC. It yields the protein CASSYGVRSSYEQYF.

This clonotype was detected only a few times. The DNA for the CDR3 is TGTGCCAGCAACCTGCTAGCGGGATCCTACAATGAGCAGTTCTTC. It translates to CASNLLAGSYNEQFF. The chain employs TRBV12-3 or TRBV12-4 and TRBJ2-1; 9 positions agree with TRBD2. V lost 7 bases and J lost 1; bases outside the gene matches: 5. The CDR3 consists of 15 residues.

The V gene is TRBV5-1, the J gene TRBJ2-1; possibly TRBD2 for D (6 bases). This CDR3 spans 14 amino acids. V lost 5 bases, J lost 4 bases, and 13 bases lay in between. Germline CDR1 and CDR2: SGHRS and YFSETQ. Here the CDR3 reads CASSNRRGYNEQFF. CDR3 DNA: TGCGCCAGCAGTAATAGGCGGGGTTACAATGAGCAGTTCTTC.

The rearrangement uses TRBV5-1 and TRBJ2-1; D is tentatively TRBD1 or TRBD2 (6 bases each). Germline values: CDR1 SGHRS, CDR2 YFSETQ. Trimming left V 3 bases short and J 7 bases short, with 14 bases between. CDR3 length equals 14 residues. Written as DNA, the CDR3 is TGCGCCAGCAGCTCCTTGAGGGGGGTGAATGAGCAGTTCTTC. This codes for CASSSLRGVNEQFF.

This clonotype was seen only a few times. This sequence joins TRBV6-1 and TRBJ1-1; possibly TRBD1 for D (5 bases). CDR3 length equals 15 residues. Between the trimmed V and J ends, which lost 2 bases and 1 base, there was a span of 11 bases. CDR1 MNHNS and CDR2 SASEGT come from the germline V gene. In nucleotides, the CDR3 is TGTGCCAGCAGTGAACAGGGCTGGAAGAACACTGAAGCTTTCTTT. It translates to CASSEQGWKNTEAFF.

The J gene is TRBJ2-6, the V gene TRBV4-2, with D uncertain. V was cut by 0 bases and J by 1 base, with 10 bases left in between. The CDR3 contains 17 residues. Looked up from germline, CDR1 is LGHNA and CDR2 is YNFKEQ. The CDR3 loop reads CASSQDYTKSGANVLTF. DNA of the CDR3: TGTGCCAGCAGCCAAGATTACACCAAATCTGGGGCCAACGTCCTGACTTTC.

This rearrangement joins TRBV5-1 to TRBJ2-7; 7 positions agree with TRBD2. J lost 3 bases, V lost 2 bases, and 11 bases had no gene match. This CDR3 has 16 residues. The V gene's germline CDR1 is SGHRS and CDR2 YFSETQ. The CDR3 nucleotides are TGCGCCAGCAGCTTAGGTGTTTCGGGACTAAACTACGAGCAGTACTTC. Its protein is CASSLGVSGLNYEQYF.

This clonotype was detected a few times. V and J are TRBV7-9 and TRBJ1-1; D is unresolved. Per the germline V gene, CDR1 is SEHNR and CDR2 is FQNEAQ (reference sequence). V was shortened by 3 bases and J by 0 bases, with 8 bases between the two germline ends. The CDR3 length is 14 residues. As DNA, the CDR3 is TGTGCCAGCAGCTTTACCGGAATGAACACTGAAGCTTTCTTT. As protein: CASSFTGMNTEAFF.

This clonotype was seen only a few times. The J gene is TRBJ2-2, the V gene TRBV28; D is uncertain. Trimming removed 7 bases at V and 4 bases at J, with 7 bases between. The germline gives CDR1 MDHEN, CDR2 SYDVKM. The CDR3 is 12 residues long. CDR3 amino acids: CASNLVTGELFF. The CDR3 DNA follows: TGTGCCAGCAACCTCGTCACCGGGGAGCTGTTTTTT.

This clonotype was seen only a few times. This chain connects TRBV29-1 to TRBJ2-7, with D tentatively TRBD1 (6 bases). This CDR3 contains 12 residues. V was clipped by 5 bases and J by 5 bases, with 13 bases between them. Per the germline V gene, CDR1 is SQVTM and CDR2 is ANQGSEA. This CDR3 is CSVRIQGDEQYF. CDR3 in DNA: TGCAGCGTTCGTATACAGGGCGACGAGCAGTACTTC.

V and J are TRBV18 and TRBJ1-2, with D unresolved. This CDR3 contains 15 residues. From germline, CDR1 is KGHSH and CDR2 LQKENI. V lost 6 bases and J lost 4, with 18 bases in between. In DNA, the CDR3 is TGTGCCAGCTCCACGGCCGGGGAAGCGGCCTATGGCTACACCTTC. Amino acids: CASSTAGEAAYGYTF. The full variable domain, completed using reference TRBV18 and TRBJ1-2, is NAGVMQNPRHLVRRRGQEARLRCSPMKGHSHVYWYRQLPEEGLKFMVYLQKENIIDESGMPKERFSAEFPKEGPSILRIQQVVRGDSAAYFCASSTAGEAAYGYTFGSGTRLTVV.

The V gene is TRBV18, the J gene TRBJ2-3, with TRBD2 matching over 13 bases. The CDR3 sequence is 16 residues long. The J segment lost 6 bases and the V segment lost 2 bases, leaving 5 bases of the junction unmatched. Germline V CDR1 and CDR2: KGHSH, LQKENI. Written as DNA, the CDR3 is TGTGCCAGCTCACCAGGACTAGCGGGAGATATGGATACGCAGTATTTT. This gives the protein CASSPGLAGDMDTQYF.

This clonotype showed up just a few times. The J gene is TRBJ1-1, the V gene TRBV11-2; 7 bases fit TRBD1. Trimming removed 3 bases from V and 6 bases from J; junction bases left unmatched: 19. In germline, CDR1 is SGHAT, CDR2 FQNNGV. CDR3 length: 18 amino acids. The CDR3, as DNA: TGTGCCAGCAGCTTGCACGGGACAGTAGGAAGGCTTGTCCCTGAAGCTTTCTTT. As protein: CASSLHGTVGRLVPEAFF. Full variable domain (rest looked up from reference TRBV11-2 and TRBJ1-1): EAGVAQSPRYKIIEKRQSVAFWCNPISGHATLYWYQQILGQGPKLLIQFQNNGVVDDSQLPKDRFSAERLKGVDSTLKIQPAKLEDSAVYLCASSLHGTVGRLVPEAFFGQGTRLTVV.